The clone carrying this T cell receptor (beta chain) was seen only a few times. Its antigen is as yet unknown. Germline assignment: CDR1 ENHRY and CDR2 SYGVKD. V shed 10 bases and J 5 bases; nucleotides not matched to a gene: 7. The CDR3 length is 12 residues. This sample is drawn from a study of CD8 T cells in ankylosing spondylitis. The study, taken as a whole, reports: Those disease-linked clones were CD8+; they were also relatively rare in peripheral blood. What seemed typical of ankylosing spondylitis blood was a TCR beta motif built from roughly 8 highly homologous variants.

By quantitative 5'-RACE with molecular barcodes, the TCR beta libraries were made. TCRdb re-called the 5' RACE reads with MiXCR, one entry per CDR3 protein. The sample includes around 150,000 distinct CDR3 sequences, approximately 44% of them seen just once. The sequence came from a male donor with ankylosing spondylitis. The sample taken for sequencing was synovial fluid, either unsorted or a sorted T cell fraction (not recorded which). The chain employs TRBV10-3 and TRBJ2-7, with 8 nucleotides matching TRBD1. The CDR3, as DNA: TGTGCCACCACAGGGGGTGGGAACGAGCAGTACTTC. Protein product: CATTGGGNEQYF.